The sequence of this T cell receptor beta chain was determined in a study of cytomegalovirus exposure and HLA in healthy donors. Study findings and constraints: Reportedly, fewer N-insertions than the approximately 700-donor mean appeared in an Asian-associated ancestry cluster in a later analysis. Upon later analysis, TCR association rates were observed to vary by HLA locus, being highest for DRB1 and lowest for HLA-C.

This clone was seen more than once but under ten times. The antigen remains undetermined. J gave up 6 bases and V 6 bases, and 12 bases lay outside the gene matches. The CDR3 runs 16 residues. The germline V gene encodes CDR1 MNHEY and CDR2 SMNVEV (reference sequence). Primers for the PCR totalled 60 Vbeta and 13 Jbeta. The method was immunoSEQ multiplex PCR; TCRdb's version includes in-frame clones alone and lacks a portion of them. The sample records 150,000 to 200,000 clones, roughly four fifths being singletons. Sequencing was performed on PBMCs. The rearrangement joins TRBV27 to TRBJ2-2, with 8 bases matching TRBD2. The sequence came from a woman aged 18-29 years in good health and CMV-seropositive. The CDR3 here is CASSPRPGGAPGELFF. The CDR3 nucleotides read TGTGCCAGCAGCCCACGGCCGGGGGGGGCTCCCGGGGAGCTGTTTTTT.